This TCR beta chain appears in the sequencing data of a study of cytomegalovirus exposure and HLA in healthy donors. Notes on this clone: Its matching antigen is unknown.

Sequenced by immunoSEQ multiplex PCR; TCRdb stores in-frame clones only, minus some. The table records under 70,000 clones, around 89% of them present only once. The CDR3 covers 17 residues. CDR1 MGHRA and CDR2 YSYEKL come from the germline V gene. V gave up 1 base and J gave up 0 bases; unmatched junction bases: 5. Whole-study findings and limits: Rarity marked most TCR sequences, yet some public TCRs occurred in many donors.

The validation cohort, a group of over a hundred subjects, included the donors and was separate from the roughly 620-subject first cohort. The origin of this receptor is a woman aged 18-29 years in good health and CMV-seronegative. Sequencing used PBMCs. The chain is built from TRBV4-1 and TRBJ1-5; TRBD1 matches 8 bases. This CDR3 is CASSQGETGVSNQPQHF. CDR3 coding DNA: TGCGCCAGCAGCCAAGGCGAGACAGGGGTTAGCAATCAGCCCCAGCATTTT.